This TCR beta chain appears in the sequencing data of a study of beta chain features in type 1 diabetes. Study details: Comparable age, gender and cell yields were observed in patients relative to healthy donors. The study's findings and limits: Patients with type 1 diabetes showed fewer VDJ junction insertions and more deletions.

In the case of this clone: Its antigen remains unidentified.

The germline V gene encodes CDR1 SGDLS and CDR2 YYNGEE. This CDR3 spans 12 amino acids. V dropped 9 bases and J dropped 6; count of bases not matched to a gene: 4. Sequenced material consisted of expressed TCRB transcripts (all of the isolated RNA was reverse transcribed). TCRdb's copy holds only in-frame clones and misses some; the assay was immunoSEQ multiplex PCR. This sample has around 300,000 clones, with roughly 8% found just once. This sequence originates from a woman under 30 in good health. The chain carries TRBV9 and TRBJ2-2; 8 bases line up with TRBD1. The sample taken for sequencing was central memory CD4+ T cells from blood. Here the CDR3 reads CATGQVAGELFF. In DNA, the CDR3 is TGTGCCACGGGACAGGTGGCCGGGGAGCTGTTTTTT.